This TCR beta chain was sequenced in a study of blood T cell repertoires in COVID-19. Across the whole study: T cells, B-cell-depleted T cells, or PBMCs supplied cDNA or gDNA.

Trimming took off 0 bases at V and 0 bases at J, with 10 bases between the two ends. This CDR3 is built from 15 residues. The germline CDR1 and CDR2 sequences are SGHRS and YFSETQ. In the original workflow: Reference gene primer amplification gave nucleated cell count estimates. TCRdb's table, derived via immunoSEQ multiplex PCR, lists solely in-frame clones and lacks some. V and J calls and clone size come straight from that table; D and trimming were deduced from the DNA. The sample carries some 190,000 clones, about 88% recorded once. This rearrangement joins TRBV5-1 to TRBJ2-7; tentatively, D is TRBD2 (6 bases). The sequenced material came from peripheral blood. The sequence derives from a woman between 35 and 50 years old who had recovered from COVID-19. In DNA form, the CDR3 reads TGCGCCAGCAGCTTGGGATCCGGGAGCTCCTACGAGCAGTACTTC. Protein sequence: CASSLGSGSSYEQYF.